This T cell receptor (beta chain) was sequenced in a study of shared clonotypes between healthy human individuals. In the study overall: CD4 naive and memory got three plates each, CD8 naive two, CD8 memory one. Findings and limits, study-wide: Naive subsets generally exceeded memory subsets in estimated richness.

Points on this clone: What it recognizes is unknown.

Sequencing used immunoSEQ multiplex PCR; TCRdb keeps in-frame clones, though not all of them. The sample yields roughly 1,500,000 clones, 98% seen once. CD4+ cells underwent separation, giving CD45RA+ naive and CD45RA-negative memory subsets. Sequencing was performed on naive CD4+ T cells sorted from blood. Subset indicated: CD45RA+ positively selected. The source of this sequence is a man aged 25-45 years in good health.

CDR3 amino acids: CSVAWDIYGYTF. The DNA for the CDR3 is TGCAGCGTTGCTTGGGACATCTATGGCTACACCTTC. The chain uses TRBV29-1 and TRBJ1-2; tentatively, D is TRBD1 (6 bases). V gave up 4 bases and J gave up 4 bases, with 10 bases separating them. Per germline, CDR1 SQVTM and CDR2 ANQGSEA. This CDR3 is built from 12 residues.